The next 7 T cell receptor beta chains were all read from a single sample in a study of blood T cell repertoires in COVID-19. Generated by immunoSEQ multiplex PCR, the TCRdb table keeps only in-frame clones and is missing some. This table holds a few hundred thousand clones, about 80% found once. What was sequenced was peripheral blood. Receptor source: a woman aged 55-69 years with acute or convalescent COVID-19.

The chain carries TRBV7-9 and TRBJ1-1; 9 nucleotides agree with TRBD1. The ends lost 5 bases at V and 3 bases at J; junction bases unmatched: 4. CDR3 length: 14 residues. Germline CDR1 SEHNR, CDR2 FQNEAQ (reference sequence). The chain's CDR3 is CASSPRTGDTEAFF. Written as DNA, the CDR3 is TGTGCCAGCAGCCCCCGGACAGGGGACACTGAAGCTTTCTTT.

This clone was counted between two and nine times. This chain links TRBV11-2 with TRBJ1-2; D possibly corresponds to TRBD1 (6 bases). This CDR3 has 16 residues. The germline gives CDR1 SGHAT, CDR2 FQNNGV. Between the trimmed V and J ends, which lost 1 base and 2 bases, there was a span of 14 bases. This chain's CDR3 is CASSLGRGSGNYGYTF. DNA of the CDR3: TGTGCCAGCAGCTTAGGAAGGGGGTCCGGAAACTATGGCTACACCTTC.

The CDR3 DNA follows: TGTGCCAGCAGACCGGGACAGGGAATGGACTATGGCTACACCTTC. This gives the protein CASRPGQGMDYGYTF. The rearrangement uses TRBV6-5 and TRBJ1-2, with 9 nucleotides matching TRBD1. This CDR3 contains 15 residues. Germline V gene lookup returns CDR1 MNHEY and CDR2 SVGAGI. V shed 6 bases and J 3 bases; nucleotides not matched to a gene: 8.

The chain recombines TRBV5-4 with TRBJ2-1; the match to TRBD2 covers 12 bases. Germline CDR1 reads SGHNT; CDR2 reads YYREEE (reference sequence). J gave up 0 bases and V 2 bases, and 9 bases lay outside the gene matches. This CDR3 region has 19 residues. This CDR3 is CASSFPTLAGGSSYNEQFF. The CDR3 coding sequence is TGTGCCAGCAGCTTTCCCACCCTAGCGGGGGGGAGCTCCTACAATGAGCAGTTCTTC.

CDR3: CASGGQGISYTF. The CDR3 DNA follows: TGTGCCAGCGGGGGACAGGGGATTAGCTACACCTTC. The chain couples TRBV2 to TRBJ1-2; 10 positions match TRBD1. CDR1 is SNHLY, CDR2 FYNNEI, per germline. The CDR3 contains 12 residues. V shed 8 bases and J 9 bases; nucleotides not matched to a gene: 6.

V gene TRBV10-3 combines with J gene TRBJ2-1, with D possibly matching TRBD1 (5 bases). The CDR3 extends over 17 amino acids. V lost 2 bases to trimming and J lost 0 bases, with 14 bases between them. Germline values: CDR1 ENHRY, CDR2 SYGVKD. DNA for the CDR3: TGTGCCATCAGTGAGGCGGTGACAGAGAGCTCCTACAATGAGCAGTTCTTC. This gives the protein CAISEAVTESSYNEQFF.

This clone has just a few counts. The chain is built from TRBV9 and TRBJ1-2; TRBD1 matches at 8 bases. Germline assignment: CDR1 SGDLS and CDR2 YYNGEE. This CDR3 comprises 14 residues. Trimming cost V 4 bases and J 11 bases; bases outside gene matches: 13. This chain's CDR3 is CASSLGGAGGWYTF. CDR3 nucleotides: TGTGCCAGCAGCCTAGGTGGGGCAGGGGGCTGGTACACCTTC.